This entry features one TCR beta chain sequence. Its target is not known. The CDR3 is made up of 14 amino acids. With 3 bases clipped from V and 4 bases from J, the junction kept 3 bases outside the gene matches. CD4+CD45RO+CD25- cells were isolated as memory CD4+ T cells. Study-level results: The larger cohort examined one V-J beta rearrangement, not whole repertoires.

Full-length variable regions came from constant-region reverse primers plus semi-nested Nested Universal Primer A PCR. A single record per CDR3 protein comes from TCRdb applying MiXCR to the 5' RACE reads. The sample has roughly 40,000 distinct CDR3 sequences; roughly 29% are singletons. The V gene is TRBV12-3 or TRBV12-4, the J gene TRBJ2-1, with 7 bases aligning to TRBD1. Sequencing used memory CD4+ T cells sorted from a lymph node. The subset: memory CD4+ T cells, CD4+CD45RO+CD25-. This receptor was obtained from a female donor with breast cancer. In nucleotides, the CDR3 is TGTGCCAGCAGTTTGGGGGACAGATACAATGAGCAGTTCTTC. Translation gives CASSLGDRYNEQFF.